Included here is one T cell receptor beta chain sequence, with context. The data derive from a study of T cell repertoires in ileal Crohn's disease. This CDR3 is built from 14 residues. Trimming cost V 3 bases and J 1 base, with 6 bases left between them. CDR1 is SGHTA, CDR2 FQGNSA, per germline. Time point defined: neoterminal ileum biopsy at postoperative endoscopy, about 6 months after surgery. TCRdb's copy holds only in-frame clones and misses some; the assay was immunoSEQ multiplex PCR. The sample yields some 4,700 clones, roughly four fifths seen once. The TCR originated in an adult with Crohn's disease. The J gene is TRBJ2-2, the V gene TRBV7-2; tentative D call: TRBD2 (6 bases). The source material was ileal tissue. CDR3 sequence reads: CASSFSGNTGELFF. The CDR3 nucleotides read TGTGCCAGCAGCTTTAGCGGGAACACCGGGGAGCTGTTTTTT.